The next 4 T cell receptor beta chains were all read from a single sample in a study of CD8 T cells in ankylosing spondylitis. MiXCR, applied by TCRdb to the 5' RACE reads, yields one record per CDR3 protein. Of 300,000 to 400,000 distinct CDR3 sequences listed, about 20% are singletons. The sample was blood, either unsorted or a sorted T cell fraction (not recorded which). Every receptor here comes from a male donor with ankylosing spondylitis or in good health (not recorded which).

This clonotype was seen more than once but under ten times. The J gene is TRBJ2-7, the V gene TRBV3-1; perhaps TRBD2 as D (5 bases). The CDR3 length is 16 residues. V was trimmed by 3 bases and J by 1 base, leaving 16 bases between them. Germline CDR1 reads LGHDT; CDR2 reads YNNKEL (reference sequence). CDR3 residues: CASSHPEGERSYEQYF. The CDR3 bases are TGTGCCAGCAGCCATCCCGAGGGTGAGAGGTCCTACGAGCAGTACTTC.

This clonotype was counted ten times or more. The chain joins TRBV12-3 or TRBV12-4 to TRBJ2-1; D remains unclear. V was shortened by 6 bases and J by 6 bases, with 9 bases between the two germline ends. The CDR3 runs 12 residues. The CDR3 region is CASSPTGNEQFF. The CDR3 region has the DNA TGTGCCAGCAGCCCCACGGGCAATGAGCAGTTCTTC.

This clonotype was found many times. This sequence joins TRBV5-6 and TRBJ2-5, with 7 bases fitting TRBD1. The CDR3 sequence is 14 residues long. The junction had 6 bases not matched to a gene; V was cut back by 3 bases and J by 4 bases. CDR1 and CDR2 (germline): SGHDT, YYEEEE. CDR3 DNA: TGTGCCAGCAGCTCGACAGGGATGTTAGAGACCCAGTACTTC. Residues: CASSSTGMLETQYF.

This chain joins TRBV7-3 and TRBJ1-4; a weak D match, TRBD1 (6 bases). Germline loops: CDR1 SGHTA, CDR2 FQGTGA. V lost 5 bases to trimming and J lost 11 bases, with 18 bases between them. This CDR3 region has 14 residues. CDR3 in DNA: TGTGCCAGCAGCCCCAGGGGTACTCAATTTAAACTGTTTTTT. Its protein is CASSPRGTQFKLFF.